This TCR beta chain was sequenced for a study of CD8+CD57+ T cells in acquired aplastic anemia. For the study at large: Sorted CD4+ plus CD8+ cells gave DNA averaging roughly 3 ug. Among healthy donors, CD4+ cells averaged approximately 10 million reads.

V shed 10 bases, J shed 6 bases, and the junction held 3 bases outside the gene matches. CDR1 is ENHRY, CDR2 SYGVKD, per germline. The CDR3 is 11 amino acids. With respect to this clonotype: Its specificity is not known.

It was genomic DNA that served as the template for profiling TCR beta VDJ and CDR3. TCRdb fed the reads into MiXCR, producing one record per CDR3 protein. The table lists fewer than 100,000 distinct CDR3 sequences, 40% to 50% of them singletons. Whole-study findings and limits: Patients and controls were found to share approximately 31 CD8+ CDR3 sequences. No significant patient-versus-control difference appeared in CD8+ Simpson's diversity.

Input material: sorted CD4+, CD8+, or CD8+CD57+ T cells (not recorded which) from PBMCs. The J gene is TRBJ2-3, the V gene TRBV10-3, with 8 bases that match TRBD1. The receptor was derived from a human donor in good health, serving as a control. CDR3 loop: CANGDRDTQYF. The CDR3 DNA reads as TGTGCCAACGGGGACAGGGATACGCAGTATTTT.